This TCR beta chain originates from a study of T cell changes during pregnancy in multiple sclerosis. This CDR3 contains 18 residues. Germline values: CDR1 MDHEN, CDR2 SYDVKM. Trimming cost V 3 bases and J 0 bases; bases outside gene matches: 8. Only in-frame clones appear in the TCRdb table, and some are missing; sequencing was by immunoSEQ multiplex PCR. Of 40,000 or so clones in the sample, about 93% are singletons; the top ten hold more than 0.3%. This clonotype originated in a female donor in good health, enrolled as a control in a pregnancy study. Sequencing was performed on CD4+ T cells from peripheral blood mononuclear cells, taken in the third trimester of pregnancy. The chain has TRBV28 and TRBJ2-6, with 7 bases identical to TRBD2. The CDR3 loop is CASSLGGPWSSGANVLTF. In DNA, the CDR3 is TGTGCCAGCAGTTTGGGAGGGCCATGGAGCTCTGGGGCCAACGTCCTGACTTTC.